The 4 T cell receptor beta chains reported below all come from one sample, sequenced in a study of T-cell memory formation after mild COVID-19. Using its own MiXCR run on the 5' RACE reads, TCRdb lists one record per CDR3 protein. The repertoire holds 210,000 or so distinct CDR3 sequences, with roughly 30% as singletons. Sequencing was carried out using PBMCs or a T cell subset sorted from them (not recorded which). The source of these receptors is an adult woman who had mild COVID-19 (a few samples of this study predate the infection). Cell type and time point are not known.

In this sample, this clonotype turned up a few times. The genes are TRBV5-1 and TRBJ2-1, with D perhaps TRBD2 (7 bases). CDR3 length: 13 amino acids. V gave up 7 bases and J gave up 6 bases, with 14 bases separating them. The germline CDR1 and CDR2 sequences are SGHRS and YFSETQ. This CDR3 is CASGGAEGNEQFF. DNA for the CDR3: TGCGCCAGCGGGGGGGCCGAAGGCAATGAGCAGTTCTTC.

The V call is TRBV19, the J call TRBJ2-7; unclear D gene. The CDR3 sequence is 14 residues long. Trimming removed 3 bases at V and 1 base at J, with 10 bases between. Germline V CDR1 and CDR2: LNHDA, SQIVND (reference sequence). The CDR3 region has the DNA TGTGCCAGTAGTATCCAAGACGGGTCCTACGAGCAGTACTTC. Translating gives CASSIQDGSYEQYF.

This chain links TRBV20-1 with TRBJ1-1; tentatively, D is TRBD1 (5 bases). The ends were cut back, 0 bases at V and 3 bases at J, with 14 bases in the middle. The germline CDR1 and CDR2 sequences are DFQATT and SNEGSKA (reference sequence). This CDR3 is built from 15 residues. The CDR3, as DNA: TGCAGTGCTAGAGACCCCAGGGAAGGGGACACTGAAGCTTTCTTT. It is translated as CSARDPREGDTEAFF.

The table lists this clonotype with a few counts. The rearrangement links TRBV7-3 to TRBJ2-7, with TRBD2 matching over 12 bases. CDR1 and CDR2 (germline): SGHTA, FQGTGA. The CDR3 is 15 residues long. The V and J ends lost 8 bases and 4 bases, in that order; junction bases with no gene match: 9. The CDR3 region has the DNA TGTGCCAGCGCGGAGACTAGCGGGAGCGGATACGAGCAGTACTTC. Protein sequence: CASAETSGSGYEQYF.